These 20 T cell receptor beta chains came from one sample sequenced in a study of blood T cell repertoires in COVID-19. Profiling relied on immunoSEQ multiplex PCR, and the TCRdb table lists in-frame clones only, not all of them. The sample lists over 70,000 clones, around 83% occurring once. Sequenced sample: peripheral blood. The receptors derive from a man between 25 and 39 years old with COVID-19, enrolled during active disease.

J is TRBJ2-1 and V is TRBV5-1; D is perhaps TRBD2 (6 bases). The length of the CDR3 is 13 residues. The germline gives CDR1 SGHRS, CDR2 YFSETQ. Between the trimmed V and J ends, which lost 4 bases and 4 bases, there was a span of 9 bases. CDR3 nucleotide sequence: TGCGCCAGCAGCCAGGGAGGATACAATGAGCAGTTCTTC. Amino acids: CASSQGGYNEQFF.

The J gene is TRBJ2-5, the V gene TRBV24-1, with D tentatively TRBD2 (6 bases). V lost 4 bases and J lost 1, with 9 bases in between. Germline loops: CDR1 KGHDR, CDR2 SFDVKD. The CDR3 loop spans 14 amino acids. Here the CDR3 DNA reads TGTGCCACCAGTGACAGGACTACCCAAGAGACCCAGTACTTC. Translating it yields CATSDRTTQETQYF.

The V and J genes are TRBV6-5 and TRBJ1-5; a possible D gene is TRBD1 (5 bases). The CDR3 totals 14 residues. With 2 bases removed from V and 3 bases from J, the gap between germline ends came to 8 bases. Looked up from germline, CDR1 is MNHEY and CDR2 is SVGAGI. The DNA of the CDR3 is TGTGCCAGCAGTTACGGCAGGGACAATCAGCCCCAGCATTTT. Translation: CASSYGRDNQPQHF.

CDR3 protein: CASRGTGPFRVEQYF. The CDR3 coding sequence is TGTGCCAGCAGGGGGACAGGGCCCTTTAGAGTGGAGCAGTACTTC. The chain couples TRBV28 to TRBJ2-7, with TRBD1 identical over 9 bases. V shed 6 bases and J 7 bases; nucleotides not matched to a gene: 13. The germline gives CDR1 MDHEN, CDR2 SYDVKM. This CDR3 is built from 15 residues.

The chain combines TRBV27 with TRBJ1-5; D gene uncertain. Germline V gives CDR1 MNHEY, CDR2 SMNVEV (reference sequence). The ends were cut back, 7 bases at V and 2 bases at J, with 15 bases in the middle. The CDR3 has 15 amino acids. The CDR3 DNA follows: TGTGCCAGCACCACCTTGATGGGCGGCAATCAGCCCCAGCATTTT. As protein: CASTTLMGGNQPQHF.

J is TRBJ2-1 and V is TRBV7-9; D perhaps matches TRBD1 (5 bases). CDR1 SEHNR and CDR2 FQNEAQ come from the germline V gene (reference sequence). Trimming removed 6 bases from V and 4 bases from J, with 10 bases in between. CDR3 size: 13 residues. CDR3 DNA sequence: TGTGCCAGCAGTGACAGTAGATACAATGAGCAGTTCTTC. This codes for CASSDSRYNEQFF.

This chain uses TRBV6-5 with TRBJ2-2; 8 bases are a match to TRBD2. CDR3 length: 15 amino acids. The ends lost 5 bases at V and 3 bases at J; junction bases unmatched: 5. CDR1 MNHEY and CDR2 SVGAGI come from the germline V gene. In nucleotides, the CDR3 is TGTGCCAGCAGTACCGGGAGGGGGGACACCGGGGAGCTGTTTTTT. This encodes CASSTGRGDTGELFF.

J is TRBJ1-2 and V is TRBV6-7; TRBD1 agrees at 9 bases. TRBV6-7 is an ORF; its function is uncertain. The CDR3 runs 14 residues. The J segment lost 3 bases and the V segment lost 2 bases, leaving 1 base of the junction unmatched. The CDR3 sequence is CASSYDRGDYGYTF. DNA for the CDR3: TGTGCCAGCAGTTACGACAGGGGGGACTATGGCTACACCTTC.

As DNA, the CDR3 is TGTGCCAGCAGTGACGGGACTAGCGGGAACAATGAGCAGTTCTTC. It yields the protein CASSDGTSGNNEQFF. The chain combines TRBV2 with TRBJ2-1; TRBD2 matches 13 bases. V dropped 3 bases and J dropped 5; count of bases not matched to a gene: 1. The germline V gene has CDR1 SNHLY and CDR2 FYNNEI. CDR3 length equals 15 residues.

The rearrangement uses TRBV19 and TRBJ2-1, with D possibly being TRBD2 (5 bases). With 3 bases removed from V and 8 bases from J, the gap between germline ends came to 20 bases. The germline CDR1 and CDR2 sequences are LNHDA and SQIVND (reference sequence). CDR3 length: 16 residues. The CDR3 DNA reads as TGTGCCAGTAGTATCCCCCGAGGGTCCCTAGGTCATGAGCAGTTCTTC. It yields the protein CASSIPRGSLGHEQFF.

The rearrangement joins TRBV2 to TRBJ2-3, with 7 positions matching TRBD1. The CDR3 extends over 16 amino acids. V dropped 6 bases and J dropped 2; count of bases not matched to a gene: 11. Germline V gene sequence: CDR1 SNHLY, CDR2 FYNNEI. CDR3 DNA sequence: TGTGCCAGCAGCGCTCCCGCACAGGGGAACACAGATACGCAGTATTTT. As protein: CASSAPAQGNTDTQYF. Together with reference TRBV2 and TRBJ2-3, the CDR3 gives the full variable domain: EPEVTQTPSHQVTQMGQEVILRCVPISNHLYFYWYRQILGQKVEFLVSFYNNEISEKSEIFDDQFSVERPDGSNFTLKIRSTKLEDSAMYFCASSAPAQGNTDTQYFGPGTRLTVL.

The gene calls are TRBV5-1 and TRBJ2-2; TRBD1 is a possible D gene (5 bases). V was clipped by 0 bases and J by 5 bases, with 11 bases between them. Germline CDR1 and CDR2: SGHRS and YFSETQ. The length of the CDR3 is 15 residues. The CDR3 sequence: CASSLAPQGTGELFF. The DNA of the CDR3 is TGCGCCAGCAGCTTGGCACCCCAGGGTACCGGGGAGCTGTTTTTT.

This clone was observed a single time. The rearrangement uses TRBV10-3 and TRBJ1-1; D gene uncertain. V was cut by 1 base and J by 6 bases, with 9 bases left in between. The CDR3 totals 13 residues. In germline, CDR1 is ENHRY, CDR2 SYGVKD. CDR3 sequence: CAISEFTRAEAFF. Here the CDR3 DNA reads TGTGCCATCAGTGAGTTCACCCGCGCTGAAGCTTTCTTT.

This chain links TRBV7-3 with TRBJ2-4; D is undetermined. The V gene lost 5 bases and the J gene lost 1 base, with 12 bases spanning the gap. Germline CDR1 is SGHTA and CDR2 is FQGTGA. The CDR3 is made up of 15 amino acids. The CDR3 nucleotides are TGTGCCAGCAGCCTTTATCGGTCGGCCAAAAACATTCAGTACTTC. Protein sequence: CASSLYRSAKNIQYF.

The chain's CDR3 is CASSAGQTNQPQHF. Written as DNA, the CDR3 is TGTGCCAGCAGCGCGGGACAGACAAATCAGCCCCAGCATTTT. The chain couples TRBV27 to TRBJ1-5; 7 bases map to TRBD1. V shed 6 bases and J 4 bases; nucleotides not matched to a gene: 6. The CDR3 contains 14 residues. Germline values: CDR1 MNHEY, CDR2 SMNVEV (reference sequence).

A single count supports this clone. CDR3 protein: CASSRGTGFTADEQYF. For the CDR3, the DNA is TGTGCCAGTAGTAGGGGGACAGGGTTCACTGCCGACGAGCAGTACTTC. The chain recombines TRBV19 with TRBJ2-7; 9 nucleotides line up with TRBD1. The V gene end was trimmed by 4 bases and the J gene end by 5 bases; junction bases not matched to a gene: 12. This CDR3 region has 16 residues. Germline loops: CDR1 LNHDA, CDR2 SQIVND (reference sequence).

This clone has only a few counts. This sequence joins TRBV2 and TRBJ2-1, with TRBD2 matching over 14 bases. Trimming took 6 bases from V and 8 from J; bases not matched to a gene: 12. CDR1 and CDR2 (germline): SNHLY, FYNNEI. The CDR3 covers 17 residues. CDR3 protein: CASRGGATSGRADEQFF. The CDR3, as DNA: TGTGCCAGCAGGGGAGGGGCGACTAGCGGGAGGGCCGATGAGCAGTTCTTC. Drawing the rest from reference TRBV2 and TRBJ2-1, the complete variable domain is EPEVTQTPSHQVTQMGQEVILRCVPISNHLYFYWYRQILGQKVEFLVSFYNNEISEKSEIFDDQFSVERPDGSNFTLKIRSTKLEDSAMYFCASRGGATSGRADEQFFGPGTRLTVL.

In its sample, this clone is medium-sized. V gene TRBV12-5 combines with J gene TRBJ2-7, with TRBD1 matching over 7 bases. The CDR3 totals 14 residues. CDR1 and CDR2 (germline): LGHNT, FRNRAP. V dropped 9 bases and J dropped 4; count of bases not matched to a gene: 12. CDR3 residues: CASPAVGQSYEQYF. CDR3 coding DNA: TGTGCTAGCCCCGCTGTGGGACAGTCTTACGAGCAGTACTTC.

The gene calls are TRBV18 and TRBJ1-2; perhaps TRBD1 as D (6 bases). There are 14 residues in the CDR3. V was trimmed by 1 base and J by 2 bases, leaving 8 bases between them. Germline CDR1 and CDR2: KGHSH and LQKENI. The CDR3 protein is CASSPRDTNYGYTF. The CDR3 DNA follows: TGTGCCAGCTCACCACGGGACACAAACTATGGCTACACCTTC.

The V and J genes are TRBV5-1 and TRBJ2-2, with D maybe TRBD2 (5 bases). CDR1 and CDR2 (germline): SGHRS, YFSETQ. The CDR3 has 16 amino acids. Trimming left V 0 bases short and J 0 bases short, with 9 bases between. The CDR3 bases are TGCGCCAGCAGCTTGGCCGGGGATACGAACACCGGGGAGCTGTTTTTT. It is translated as CASSLAGDTNTGELFF.